Sequencing of this T cell receptor (beta chain) was carried out in a study of yellow fever vaccine responses in identical twins. Study-level results: Twins reportedly showed a vaccine T cell response that seemed partly convergent and partly personalized.

Using its own MiXCR run on the RT-PCR reads, TCRdb lists one record per CDR3 protein. This table holds approximately 1,100 distinct CDR3 sequences, over 85% found once. Concerning this clonotype itself: What it recognizes is unknown.

Germline V lookup: CDR1 LGHNT, CDR2 FRNRAP. V lost 4 bases to trimming and J lost 3 bases, with 16 bases between them. The CDR3 spans 16 residues. The TCR comes from a female donor who received the yellow fever vaccine. Sequenced here: T cells from blood (PBMCs), unsorted or a sorted subset (not recorded which), sampled before or after yellow fever vaccination (not recorded which). J is TRBJ1-3 and V is TRBV12-5; unclear D gene. The CDR3 sequence: CASGSDPRSYGNTIYF. The DNA for the CDR3 is TGTGCTAGTGGTTCGGACCCTCGGTCGTATGGAAACACCATATATTTT.